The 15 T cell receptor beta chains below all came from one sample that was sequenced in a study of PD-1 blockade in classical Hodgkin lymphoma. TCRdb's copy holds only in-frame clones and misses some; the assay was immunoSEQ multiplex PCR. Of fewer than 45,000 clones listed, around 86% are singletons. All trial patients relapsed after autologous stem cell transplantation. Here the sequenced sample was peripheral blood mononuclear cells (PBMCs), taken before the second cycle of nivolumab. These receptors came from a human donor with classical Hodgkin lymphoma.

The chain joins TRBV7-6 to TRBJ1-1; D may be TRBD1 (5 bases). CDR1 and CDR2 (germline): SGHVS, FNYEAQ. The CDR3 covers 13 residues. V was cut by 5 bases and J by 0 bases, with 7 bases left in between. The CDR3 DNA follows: TGTGCCAGCAGCCCGGGACTGAACACTGAAGCTTTCTTT. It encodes CASSPGLNTEAFF.

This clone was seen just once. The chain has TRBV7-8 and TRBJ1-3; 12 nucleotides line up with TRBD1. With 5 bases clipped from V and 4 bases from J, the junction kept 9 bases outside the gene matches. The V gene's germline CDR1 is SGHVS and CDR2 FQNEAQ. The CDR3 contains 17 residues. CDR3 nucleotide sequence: TGTGCCAGCAGCCCACAAGGGACAGGGGGCTGGGGAAACACCATATATTTT. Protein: CASSPQGTGGWGNTIYF.

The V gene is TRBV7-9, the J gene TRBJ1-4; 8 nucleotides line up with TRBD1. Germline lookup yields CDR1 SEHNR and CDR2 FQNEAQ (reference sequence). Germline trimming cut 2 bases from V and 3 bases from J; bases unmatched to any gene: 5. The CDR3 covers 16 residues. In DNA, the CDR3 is TGTGCCAGCAGCTTAAAGGGGACAGGAGCTAATGAAAAACTGTTTTTT. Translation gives CASSLKGTGANEKLFF. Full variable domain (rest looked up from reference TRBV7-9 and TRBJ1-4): DTGVSQNPRHKITKRGQNVTFRCDPISEHNRLYWYRQTLGQGPEFLTYFQNEAQLEKSRLLSDRFSAERPKGSFSTLEIQRTEQGDSAMYLCASSLKGTGANEKLFFGSGTQLSVL.

CDR3 region: CASSLAGGNTEAFF. The DNA of the CDR3 is TGCGCCAGCAGCCTGGCCGGAGGGAACACTGAAGCTTTCTTT. The chain couples TRBV5-1 to TRBJ1-1; D is uncertain. Germline loops: CDR1 SGHRS, CDR2 YFSETQ. This CDR3 is built from 14 residues. The V and J ends lost 4 bases and 1 base respectively, with 11 bases between them. Based on the CDR3 plus reference TRBV5-1 and TRBJ1-1, the full variable domain is KAGVTQTPRYLIKTRGQQVTLSCSPISGHRSVSWYQQTPGQGLQFLFEYFSETQRNKGNFPGRFSGRQFSNSRSEMNVSTLELGDSALYLCASSLAGGNTEAFFGQGTRLTVV.

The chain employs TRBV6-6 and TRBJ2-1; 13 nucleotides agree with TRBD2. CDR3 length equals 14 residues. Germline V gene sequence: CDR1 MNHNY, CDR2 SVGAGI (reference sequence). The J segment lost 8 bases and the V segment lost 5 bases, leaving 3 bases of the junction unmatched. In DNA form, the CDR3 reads TGTGCCAGCAGTCTAGGACTAGCGGGAGATGAGCAGTTCTTC. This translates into CASSLGLAGDEQFF.

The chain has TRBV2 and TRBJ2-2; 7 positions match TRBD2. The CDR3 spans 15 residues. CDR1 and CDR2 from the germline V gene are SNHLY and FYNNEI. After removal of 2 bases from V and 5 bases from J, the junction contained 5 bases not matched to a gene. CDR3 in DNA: TGTGCCAGCAGTGAACAAGCGGGACGTACCGGGGAGCTGTTTTTT. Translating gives CASSEQAGRTGELFF.

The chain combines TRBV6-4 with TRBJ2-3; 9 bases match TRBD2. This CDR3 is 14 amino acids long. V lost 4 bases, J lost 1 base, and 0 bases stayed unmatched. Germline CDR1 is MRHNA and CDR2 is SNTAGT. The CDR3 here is CASSASGGTDTQYF. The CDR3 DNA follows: TGTGCCAGCAGTGCTAGCGGGGGCACAGATACGCAGTATTTT.

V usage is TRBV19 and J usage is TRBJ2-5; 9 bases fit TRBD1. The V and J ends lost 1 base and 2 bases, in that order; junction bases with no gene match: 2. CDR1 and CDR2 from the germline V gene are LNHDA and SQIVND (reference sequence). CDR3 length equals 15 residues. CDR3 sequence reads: CASSIGDRAQETQYF. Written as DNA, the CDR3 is TGTGCCAGTAGTATAGGGGACAGGGCGCAAGAGACCCAGTACTTC.

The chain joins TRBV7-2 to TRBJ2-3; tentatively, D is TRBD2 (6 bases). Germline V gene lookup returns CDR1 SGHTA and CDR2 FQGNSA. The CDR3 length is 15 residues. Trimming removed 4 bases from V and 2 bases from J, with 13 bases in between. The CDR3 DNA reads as TGTGCCAGCAGCTGGACTAACCTAAACACAGATACGCAGTATTTT. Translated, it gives CASSWTNLNTDTQYF.

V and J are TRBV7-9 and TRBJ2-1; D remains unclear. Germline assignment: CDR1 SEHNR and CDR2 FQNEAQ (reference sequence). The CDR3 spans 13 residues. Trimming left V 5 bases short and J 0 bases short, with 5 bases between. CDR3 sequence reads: CASSHSSYNEQFF. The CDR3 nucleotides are TGTGCCAGCAGCCATAGCTCCTACAATGAGCAGTTCTTC.

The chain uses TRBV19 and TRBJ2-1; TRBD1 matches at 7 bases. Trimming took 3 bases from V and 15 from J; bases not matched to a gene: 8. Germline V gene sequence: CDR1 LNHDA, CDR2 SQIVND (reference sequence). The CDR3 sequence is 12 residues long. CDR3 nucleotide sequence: TGTGCCAGTAGTATCGAACAGGGGCGTCGGTTCTTC. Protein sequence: CASSIEQGRRFF.

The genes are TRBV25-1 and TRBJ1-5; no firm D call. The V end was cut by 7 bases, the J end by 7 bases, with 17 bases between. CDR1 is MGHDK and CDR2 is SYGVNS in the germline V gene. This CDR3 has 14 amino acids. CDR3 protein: CASKLWGPDQPQHF. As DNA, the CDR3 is TGTGCCAGCAAGTTATGGGGTCCGGACCAGCCCCAGCATTTT.

CDR3 in amino acids: CASSEDRPGTGSEQYF. The CDR3 DNA reads TGTGCCAGCAGTGAAGACCGGCCTGGGACAGGGTCCGAGCAGTACTTC. V usage is TRBV6-1 and J usage is TRBJ2-7, with 9 bases matching TRBD1. V shed 1 base, J shed 6 bases, and the junction held 10 bases outside the gene matches. Looked up from germline, CDR1 is MNHNS and CDR2 is SASEGT. The CDR3 totals 16 residues.

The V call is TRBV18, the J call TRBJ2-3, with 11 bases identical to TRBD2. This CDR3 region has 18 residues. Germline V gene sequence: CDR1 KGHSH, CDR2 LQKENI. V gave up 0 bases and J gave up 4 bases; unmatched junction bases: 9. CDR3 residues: CASSPPPPLAGGSDTQYF. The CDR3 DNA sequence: TGTGCCAGCTCACCACCCCCTCCCCTAGCGGGGGGTTCAGATACGCAGTATTTT.

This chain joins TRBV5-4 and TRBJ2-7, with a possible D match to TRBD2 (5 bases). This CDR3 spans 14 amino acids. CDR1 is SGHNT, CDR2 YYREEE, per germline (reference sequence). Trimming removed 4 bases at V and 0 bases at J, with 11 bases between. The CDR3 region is CASSPGLSSYEQYF. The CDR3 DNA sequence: TGTGCCAGCAGCCCAGGACTGAGCTCCTACGAGCAGTACTTC. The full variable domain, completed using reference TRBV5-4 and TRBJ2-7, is ETGVTQSPTHLIKTRGQQVTLRCSSQSGHNTVSWYQQALGQGPQFIFQYYREEENGRGNFPPRFSGLQFPNYSSELNVNALELDDSALYLCASSPGLSSYEQYFGPGTRLTVT.